The following is a T cell receptor (beta chain) sequence with its context. Methods used by the authors: Cell counts per sample came from amplifying reference gene primers. TCRdb keeps only in-frame clones here, not all; method: immunoSEQ multiplex PCR. The V and J calls and clone size were taken over from that table, and D and trimming were inferred from the DNA. Counted here are about 24,000 clones, roughly nine tenths occurring once; the ten biggest clones make up less than 20%. The data were taken from a study of blood T cell repertoires in COVID-19. Study overall: Acute and convalescent COVID-19 specimens originated in the United States, Italy and Spain. PBMCs, B-cell-depleted T cells, or T cells provided the cDNA or gDNA that made up the material.

This CDR3 has 14 amino acids. V was clipped by 1 base and J by 3 bases; unmatched bases: 3. Germline V gene data show CDR1 as SGHTS and CDR2 as YDEGEE. Sample: peripheral blood. This rearrangement joins TRBV5-8 to TRBJ2-7; 8 positions agree with TRBD1. The TCR was taken from a human donor in a cohort sampled during active COVID-19. The CDR3 nucleotides read TGTGCCAGCAGCTTGCAGGGGGCGGGCTACGAGCAGTACTTC. This encodes CASSLQGAGYEQYF.